This T cell receptor beta chain emerged from a study of regulatory T cells in long-lasting Graves disease. Overall study: Disease was considered persistent Graves' disease after over 5 years of antithyroid drugs (with positive TSH receptor antibodies). Study findings and constraints: Samples came from peripheral blood alone, without thyroid tissue.

Specified time point: persistent/refractory GD, antithyroid drugs over 5 years with positive TRAb. PBMCs provided the RNA from which the TCR library was made. This clonotype has only a few counts. Antigen: not known. Germline V gene lookup returns CDR1 KGHDR and CDR2 SFDVKD. The CDR3 length is 15 residues. After removal of 4 bases from V and 3 bases from J, the junction contained 5 bases not matched to a gene. Arm-PCR of CDR3 regions and iRepertoire HTBI primers were used to build TCR beta libraries. One entry per CDR3 protein, called by TCRdb with MiXCR from the multiplex PCR reads. This sample carries hundreds of thousands of distinct CDR3 sequences, 20% to 25% of them seen once, and the ten largest clones take over 7.5%.

The sequence came from a female donor with Graves disease. V is TRBV24-1 and J is TRBJ2-4; 7 positions match TRBD1. The starting material was peripheral blood mononuclear cells (PBMCs), obtained when the disease was refractory, from a patient treated with antithyroid drugs. This chain's CDR3 is CATSDAGTVKNIQYF. The CDR3 nucleotides read TGTGCCACCAGTGACGCCGGGACAGTCAAAAACATTCAGTACTTC.